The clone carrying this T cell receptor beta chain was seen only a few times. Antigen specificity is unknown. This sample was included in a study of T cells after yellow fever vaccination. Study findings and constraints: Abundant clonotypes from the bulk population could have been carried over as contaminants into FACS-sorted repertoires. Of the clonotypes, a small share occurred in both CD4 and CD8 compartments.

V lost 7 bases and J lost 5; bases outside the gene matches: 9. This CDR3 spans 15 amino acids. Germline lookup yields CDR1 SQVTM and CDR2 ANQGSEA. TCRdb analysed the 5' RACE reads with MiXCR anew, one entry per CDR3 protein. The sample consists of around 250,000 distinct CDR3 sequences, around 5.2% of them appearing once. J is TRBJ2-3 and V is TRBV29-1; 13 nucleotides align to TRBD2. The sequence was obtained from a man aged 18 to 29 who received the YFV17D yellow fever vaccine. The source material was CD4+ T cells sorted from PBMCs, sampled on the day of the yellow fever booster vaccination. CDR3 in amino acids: CSATSGGERLDTQYF. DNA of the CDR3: TGCAGCGCCACTAGCGGGGGGGAACGTCTAGATACGCAGTATTTT.